This is a list of T cell receptor beta chains from one sample in a study of CD8 T cells in ankylosing spondylitis. MiXCR, applied by TCRdb to the 5' RACE reads, yields one record per CDR3 protein. The sample lists about 130,000 distinct CDR3 sequences; 7.3% were seen once. The sequenced sample consisted of blood, either unsorted or a sorted T cell fraction (not recorded which). The receptor set was obtained from a female donor with ankylosing spondylitis or in good health (not recorded which). Both conserved end residues are trimmed from each CDR3. Fields, in order: J gene, D gene, V gene, CDR3 protein. A D gene is named only where the DNA matches it firmly.

J gene: TRBJ2-3
D gene: NA
V gene: TRBV20-1
CDR3 protein: SAYGHSTDTQY

J gene: TRBJ2-1
D gene: NA
V gene: TRBV13
CDR3 protein: ASSARVQNEQF

J gene: TRBJ2-4
D gene: NA
V gene: TRBV6-5
CDR3 protein: ASSYSNRGQDIQY

J gene: TRBJ2-3
D gene: NA
V gene: TRBV7-9
CDR3 protein: ASSLARDPTDTQY

J gene: TRBJ1-4
D gene: NA
V gene: TRBV28
CDR3 protein: ASKGGRWEKLF

J gene: TRBJ2-3
D gene: NA
V gene: TRBV20-1
CDR3 protein: SARAWSTDTQY

J gene: TRBJ2-4
D gene: NA
V gene: TRBV12-3/TRBV12-4
CDR3 protein: ASSLVRGLAKNIQY

J gene: TRBJ1-1
D gene: TRBD1
V gene: TRBV12-3/TRBV12-4
CDR3 protein: ASSPGGDAF

J gene: TRBJ2-7
D gene: NA
V gene: TRBV30
CDR3 protein: AWREGHTYEQY

J gene: TRBJ2-3
D gene: NA
V gene: TRBV4-2
CDR3 protein: ASSQDGQGPDTQY

J gene: TRBJ2-7
D gene: TRBD1
V gene: TRBV20-1
CDR3 protein: SASDQVGTGAYEQY

J gene: TRBJ2-3
D gene: NA
V gene: TRBV12-3/TRBV12-4
CDR3 protein: SSSSTDTQY

J gene: TRBJ2-3
D gene: TRBD2
V gene: TRBV7-2
CDR3 protein: ASSPNGGGVLPDTQY

J gene: TRBJ1-4
D gene: TRBD1
V gene: TRBV6-1
CDR3 protein: ASSEWDSGGKLF

J gene: TRBJ1-4
D gene: NA
V gene: TRBV6-2/TRBV6-3
CDR3 protein: ASSLRRRDGAELF

J gene: TRBJ1-1
D gene: NA
V gene: TRBV5-1
CDR3 protein: ASSLAVGVMNTEAF

J gene: TRBJ1-4
D gene: NA
V gene: TRBV21-1
CDR3 protein: ASSKDRLLGRGEKLF

J gene: TRBJ1-5
D gene: TRBD1
V gene: TRBV6-5
CDR3 protein: ASSYPHDRGRNQPQH

J gene: TRBJ1-5
D gene: NA
V gene: TRBV20-1
CDR3 protein: SASQYRNSNQPQH

J gene: TRBJ1-5
D gene: NA
V gene: TRBV2
CDR3 protein: ASSVGQPQH